This entry lists 27 T cell receptor beta chains sequenced from one sample in a study of cytomegalovirus exposure and HLA in healthy donors. The PCR was carried out with 60 Vbeta primers and 13 Jbeta primers. Method: immunoSEQ multiplex PCR; TCRdb's copy keeps in-frame clones and lacks some. The table lists approximately 100,000 clones, around 9.6% of them singletons. The sequenced material came from PBMCs. The receptors were sampled from a man aged 50 or older in good health and CMV-seropositive.

A few counts support this clone. The chain couples TRBV19 to TRBJ2-7, with 8 bases aligning to TRBD2. This CDR3 spans 14 amino acids. Germline values: CDR1 LNHDA, CDR2 SQIVND (reference sequence). The V and J ends lost 1 base and 4 bases, in that order; junction bases with no gene match: 3. Written as DNA, the CDR3 is TGTGCCAGTAGTATAGCGGGAGGGCCGTACGAGCAGTACTTC. Translation: CASSIAGGPYEQYF.

The chain combines TRBV27 with TRBJ1-5, with D tentatively TRBD1 (6 bases). Germline V lookup: CDR1 MNHEY, CDR2 SMNVEV (reference sequence). V was pared by 0 bases and J by 5 bases, with 11 bases between. The CDR3 has 15 amino acids. The CDR3 DNA is TGTGCCAGCAGTTTATCCCCTTCAGGGGATCAGCCCCAGCATTTT. Encoded protein: CASSLSPSGDQPQHF.

The V and J genes are TRBV5-6 and TRBJ1-6; 8 bases map to TRBD1. The V gene's germline CDR1 is SGHDT and CDR2 YYEEEE. CDR3 length equals 15 residues. Trimming at V came to 0 bases and at J to 9 bases, leaving 5 bases not matched to a gene. CDR3 in amino acids: CASSLVGRGLSPLHF. As DNA, the CDR3 is TGTGCCAGCAGCTTGGTCGGCAGGGGGCTTTCACCCCTCCACTTT.

The CDR3 coding sequence is TGCGCCAGCAGCCAAGATCGAAGAGGCGGGAGACTCACAGATACGCAGTATTTT. Amino acid sequence: CASSQDRRGGRLTDTQYF. V and J are TRBV4-1 and TRBJ2-3; 7 nucleotides match TRBD2. The CDR3 consists of 18 residues. The V and J ends lost 0 bases and 2 bases, in that order; junction bases with no gene match: 11. Per the germline V gene, CDR1 is MGHRA and CDR2 is YSYEKL.

The chain combines TRBV28 with TRBJ2-5; 15 nucleotides align to TRBD2. The CDR3 loop spans 18 amino acids. V lost 5 bases, J lost 2 bases, and 9 bases stayed unmatched. The germline V gene has CDR1 MDHEN and CDR2 SYDVKM. The CDR3 DNA sequence: TGTGCCAGCAGTCCCGCGGGACTAGCGGGAGGTAGACAAGAGACCCAGTACTTC. This translates into CASSPAGLAGGRQETQYF.

This clone has only a few counts. In DNA, the CDR3 is TGTGCCAGCAGTGATAGGGGGCATTACACCGGGGAGCTGTTTTTT. Amino acids: CASSDRGHYTGELFF. The chain links TRBV25-1 to TRBJ2-2; the match to TRBD1 covers 7 bases. The CDR3 covers 15 residues. CDR1 is MGHDK, CDR2 SYGVNS, per germline. The J segment lost 3 bases and the V segment lost 3 bases, leaving 4 bases of the junction unmatched.

This clone showed up just a few times. This chain uses TRBV7-6 with TRBJ2-2; 10 nucleotides line up with TRBD1. CDR3 length equals 17 residues. V was clipped by 2 bases and J by 5 bases; unmatched bases: 8. Germline V CDR1 and CDR2: SGHVS, FNYEAQ. CDR3 coding DNA: TGTGCCAGCAGCTTAAGGGTCCGGACAGGGGGTACCGGGGAGCTGTTTTTT. Translated, it gives CASSLRVRTGGTGELFF.

This clone was picked up a small number of times. The CDR3 DNA follows: TGCGCCAGCAGTCTGGAGGGACAGGGCTACAATGAGCAGTTCTTC. It specifies CASSLEGQGYNEQFF. The chain is built from TRBV5-1 and TRBJ2-1; TRBD1 matches 9 bases. Germline loops: CDR1 SGHRS, CDR2 YFSETQ. V lost 5 bases to trimming and J lost 3 bases; unmatched junction nucleotides: 6. The CDR3 runs 15 residues.

CDR3 region: CASSLGVSTGELFF. CDR3 DNA: TGTGCCAGCAGCTTAGGCGTGAGCACCGGGGAGCTGTTTTTT. The rearrangement links TRBV11-1 to TRBJ2-2, with unresolved D. The CDR3 totals 14 residues. Germline lookup yields CDR1 SGHAT and CDR2 FQDESV (reference sequence). Trimming removed 1 base at V and 4 bases at J, with 7 bases between. Based on the CDR3 plus reference TRBV11-1 and TRBJ2-2, the full variable domain is EAEVAQSPRYKITEKSQAVAFWCDPISGHATLYWYRQILGQGPELLVQFQDESVVDDSQLPKDRFSAERLKGVDSTLKIQPAELGDSAMYLCASSLGVSTGELFFGEGSRLTVL.

In this sample, this clone turned up many times. This rearrangement joins TRBV11-1 to TRBJ2-5; TRBD1 matches at 7 bases. CDR3 length: 16 amino acids. Germline CDR1 is SGHAT and CDR2 is FQDESV (reference sequence). The V segment lost 3 bases and the J segment 5 bases; nucleotides outside the gene matches: 12. The CDR3 loop reads CASSFFPTGPGETQYF. DNA of the CDR3: TGTGCCAGCAGCTTTTTTCCGACAGGGCCGGGGGAGACCCAGTACTTC.

This clone has just a few counts. In DNA form, the CDR3 reads TGTGCCAGCAGCGTATCCCCCGGGCAGCCCCAGCATTTT. Protein product: CASSVSPGQPQHF. The chain is built from TRBV9 and TRBJ1-5; D is unclear. The V gene lost 1 base and the J gene lost 7 bases, with 9 bases spanning the gap. CDR1 SGDLS and CDR2 YYNGEE come from the germline V gene. CDR3 size: 13 residues.

This clone came up a few times. This chain connects TRBV27 to TRBJ2-1; 10 bases are a match to TRBD2. The V and J ends lost 4 bases and 6 bases, in that order; junction bases with no gene match: 12. CDR3 length: 17 amino acids. Germline V gene data show CDR1 as MNHEY and CDR2 as SMNVEV (reference sequence). The DNA of the CDR3 is TGTGCCAGCAGTTCCTACTCTACTAGCGGGGAAATCAATGAGCAGTTCTTC. Translating it yields CASSSYSTSGEINEQFF.

This clone was seen only a few times. The chain has TRBV30 and TRBJ2-7, with D unresolved. The CDR3 has 12 amino acids. CDR1 and CDR2 (germline): GTSNPN, SVGIG (reference sequence). V lost 0 bases to trimming and J lost 3 bases, with 6 bases between them. The CDR3 nucleotides are TGTGCCTGGAGTGTAACAGACTACGAGCAGTACTTC. Translating gives CAWSVTDYEQYF.

The chain combines TRBV4-2 with TRBJ2-1; TRBD2 agrees at 7 bases. The CDR3 consists of 16 residues. J was trimmed by 2 bases and V by 1 base; bases with no gene match: 5. CDR1 and CDR2 (germline): LGHNA, YNFKEQ. The CDR3 loop reads CASSQAASGAYNEQFF. The CDR3 DNA is TGTGCCAGCAGCCAAGCGGCTAGCGGAGCCTACAATGAGCAGTTCTTC.

In its sample, this clone was seen once. The rearrangement links TRBV7-9 to TRBJ2-5; 8 bases map to TRBD1. Germline values: CDR1 SEHNR, CDR2 FQNEAQ (reference sequence). This CDR3 spans 11 amino acids. V was clipped by 5 bases and J by 13 bases; unmatched bases: 6. CDR3 sequence (DNA): TGTGCCAGCAGCGCGACAGGGGCATTGTACTTC. Protein: CASSATGALYF.

CDR3 coding DNA: TGTGCCAGCAGCTTTCTAGCGGGAGAGGGGGACAATGAGCAGTTCTTC. This encodes CASSFLAGEGDNEQFF. The chain uses TRBV7-2 and TRBJ2-1, with TRBD2 matching over 10 bases. CDR1 is SGHTA and CDR2 is FQGNSA in the germline V gene. With V trimmed by 3 bases and J by 5 bases, 7 bases remained unmatched. CDR3 size: 16 residues.

This chain joins TRBV28 and TRBJ1-1, with D hard to call. CDR3 length: 15 amino acids. V lost 2 bases to trimming and J lost 3 bases, with 13 bases between them. The germline V gene has CDR1 MDHEN and CDR2 SYDVKM. The CDR3 DNA follows: TGTGCCAGCAGTTTAGAGACATTCGGATACACTGAAGCTTTCTTT. The encoded protein is CASSLETFGYTEAFF. The full variable domain, its missing parts supplied by reference TRBV28 and TRBJ1-1, is DVKVTQSSRYLVKRTGEKVFLECVQDMDHENMFWYRQDPGLGLRLIYFSYDVKMKEKGDIPEGYSVSREKKERFSLILESASTNQTSMYLCASSLETFGYTEAFFGQGTRLTVV.

This clone was counted between two and nine times. The chain recombines TRBV9 with TRBJ2-1; D possibly corresponds to TRBD2 (6 bases). The V gene lost 5 bases and the J gene lost 3 bases, with 18 bases spanning the gap. The germline V gene has CDR1 SGDLS and CDR2 YYNGEE. The CDR3 has 16 residues. CDR3 bases: TGTGCCAGCAGTTCGGAGGGCACGGGCTACTACAATGAGCAGTTCTTC. Protein: CASSSEGTGYYNEQFF. Supplemented by reference TRBV9 and TRBJ2-1, the full variable domain reads DSGVTQTPKHLITATGQRVTLRCSPRSGDLSVYWYQQSLDQGLQFLIQYYNGEERAKGNILERFSAQQFPDLHSELNLSSLELGDSALYFCASSSEGTGYYNEQFFGPGTRLTVL.

This clone has a count of ten or more. The chain employs TRBV2 and TRBJ2-1; D unclear. Trimming removed 7 bases from V and 5 bases from J, with 6 bases in between. The CDR3 runs to 11 residues. From germline, CDR1 is SNHLY and CDR2 FYNNEI. The CDR3: CASNTNNEQFF. The CDR3 DNA sequence: TGTGCCAGCAACACCAACAATGAGCAGTTCTTC.

This clone turned up a few times. This sequence joins TRBV4-3 and TRBJ1-1; D call uncertain. The CDR3 sequence is 14 residues long. CDR1 and CDR2 from the germline V gene are LGHNA and YSLEER. Between the trimmed V and J ends, which lost 2 bases and 3 bases, there was a span of 10 bases. Here the CDR3 reads CASSQPGSYTEAFF. The CDR3 nucleotides are TGCGCCAGCAGCCAACCCGGGAGCTACACTGAAGCTTTCTTT.

This clone appeared a few times. J is TRBJ1-5 and V is TRBV15; 8 bases are a match to TRBD1. This CDR3 comprises 16 residues. V trimming: 2 bases; J trimming: 3 bases; junction bases outside the gene matches: 6. Germline CDR1 LNHNV, CDR2 YYDKDF (reference sequence). CDR3 sequence reads: CATSRYGQGNNQPQHF. In nucleotides, the CDR3 is TGTGCCACCAGCAGATATGGACAGGGAAACAATCAGCCCCAGCATTTT. The full variable domain, its missing parts supplied by reference TRBV15 and TRBJ1-5, is DAMVIQNPRYQVTQFGKPVTLSCSQTLNHNVMYWYQQKSSQAPKLLFHYYDKDFNNEADTPDNFQSRRPNTSFCFLDIRSPGLGDTAMYLCATSRYGQGNNQPQHFGDGTRLSIL.

This clone was observed a few times. This chain links TRBV5-4 with TRBJ1-2; possibly TRBD1 for D (6 bases). Germline CDR1 reads SGHNT; CDR2 reads YYREEE (reference sequence). Deletions cut 4 bases from V and 6 bases from J, with 13 bases between. This CDR3 is built from 13 residues. The CDR3 protein is CASSVQGVHGYTF. Written as DNA, the CDR3 is TGTGCCAGCAGCGTACAGGGCGTACATGGCTACACCTTC.

The chain carries TRBV2 and TRBJ2-7; a possible D gene is TRBD2 (5 bases). CDR3 size: 13 residues. Per the germline V gene, CDR1 is SNHLY and CDR2 is FYNNEI. V was cut by 4 bases and J by 5 bases, with 12 bases left in between. The CDR3 loop is CASSVRAQHEQYF. CDR3 nucleotide sequence: TGTGCCAGCAGTGTGCGGGCCCAACACGAGCAGTACTTC.

This clone was recorded once. The gene calls are TRBV5-1 and TRBJ1-4, with D possibly TRBD1 on 6 matching bases. Germline CDR1 and CDR2: SGHRS and YFSETQ. V was shortened by 0 bases and J by 3 bases, with 9 bases between the two germline ends. The CDR3 is made up of 15 amino acids. The CDR3 sequence: CASSLARGPNEKLFF. As DNA, the CDR3 is TGCGCCAGCAGCTTGGCGCGGGGGCCTAATGAAAAACTGTTTTTT.

This chain connects TRBV30 to TRBJ1-3, with D possibly TRBD1 on 6 matching bases. CDR1 is GTSNPN and CDR2 is SVGIG in the germline V gene (reference sequence). The CDR3 runs to 14 residues. Trimming left V 1 base short and J 5 bases short, with 12 bases between. CDR3 in DNA: TGTGCCTGGAGTGCCTGGACAGACCGAAACACCATATATTTT. It translates to CAWSAWTDRNTIYF.

The DNA of the CDR3 is TGTGCCAGTAGTATTTTTGGACAGAGAGCTGAAGCTTTCTTT. Protein sequence: CASSIFGQRAEAFF. The chain couples TRBV19 to TRBJ1-1, with a tentative D call TRBD1 (6 bases). Trimming took off 3 bases at V and 6 bases at J, with 14 bases between the two ends. This CDR3 has 14 residues. From germline, CDR1 is LNHDA and CDR2 SQIVND (reference sequence). Complete variable domain (other parts from reference TRBV19 and TRBJ1-1): DGGITQSPKYLFRKEGQNVTLSCEQNLNHDAMYWYRQDPGQGLRLIYYSQIVNDFQKGDIAEGYSVSREKKESFPLTVTSAQKNPTAFYLCASSIFGQRAEAFFGQGTRLTVV.

In its sample, this clone was seen a few times. The chain has TRBV27 and TRBJ1-1; 9 nucleotides align to TRBD1. The CDR3 totals 15 residues. Germline CDR1 and CDR2: MNHEY and SMNVEV (reference sequence). Trimming cost V 5 bases and J 8 bases; bases outside gene matches: 12. CDR3 DNA: TGTGCCAGCAGTATGGGACAGGGTGGCCTTACCGAAGCTTTCTTT. The encoded protein is CASSMGQGGLTEAFF.